Here is one T cell receptor beta chain with its context. TCRdb's copy holds only in-frame clones and misses some; the assay was immunoSEQ multiplex PCR. The table lists about 100,000 clones, around 93% of them singletons. The sample is drawn from a study of T cell changes during pregnancy in multiple sclerosis. CDR3 size: 16 residues. The germline V gene has CDR1 SGDLS and CDR2 YYNGEE. J lost 4 bases, V lost 4 bases, and 11 bases had no gene match. The gene calls are TRBV9 and TRBJ2-1, with 7 bases aligning to TRBD1. The clonotype originates from a female donor in good health, enrolled as a control in a pregnancy study. Sequenced here: peripheral blood, sampled in the third trimester of pregnancy. Written as DNA, the CDR3 is TGTGCCAGCAGCAACCCCGGGACAGTTTATTACAATGAGCAGTTCTTC. Amino acids: CASSNPGTVYYNEQFF.